A selection of T cell receptor beta chains follows, all from one sample in a study of shared clonotypes between healthy human individuals. Libraries were prepared by immunoSEQ multiplex PCR; TCRdb keeps only in-frame clonotypes and omits some of them. The sample consists of roughly 1,000,000 clones, 75% to 85% of them appearing once. Input material: memory CD4+ T cells from PBMCs. The receptors were sampled from a man younger than 35 in good health. Some clones in this sample may be carry-over from other donors' samples. Each CDR3 is given with its conserved first and last residue. D genes are given only for firm matches.

d_call	v_call	cdr3_length	j_call	cdr3_aa
-	TRBV5-1	17	TRBJ2-1	CASSLFANGVAYNEQFF
-	TRBV29-1	12	TRBJ2-7	CSVGRGSYEQYF
TRBD1	TRBV29-1	13	TRBJ1-2	CSVSGTGMGGYTF
TRBD1	TRBV29-1	11	TRBJ2-2	CSAQTGWELFF
TRBD2	TRBV6-7	19	TRBJ2-7	CASSYWVSSGISRSYEQYF
TRBD2	TRBV10-3	17	TRBJ2-2	CAIRRLAGGAVSGELFF
TRBD2	TRBV28	14	TRBJ2-7	CASSTPGGSYEQYF
TRBD2	TRBV5-4	19	TRBJ2-1	CASSSRAGAGVGSYNEQFF
-	TRBV9	14	TRBJ2-7	CASSVASAWGEQYF
-	TRBV11-2	16	TRBJ2-1	CASSPVVRGASNEQFF
-	TRBV12-1	16	TRBJ2-5	CASSPTIDGPEVFQYF
-	TRBV7-3	13	TRBJ1-1	CASKGHMNTEAFF
-	TRBV29-1	14	TRBJ1-4	CSVAGGATNEKLFF
-	TRBV5-6	16	TRBJ2-3	CASTIPGGQFPDTQYF
-	TRBV29-1	14	TRBJ2-3	CSVLGGKGADTQYF
-	TRBV6-5	15	TRBJ2-7	CASSYSVGLSYEQYF
-	TRBV9	14	TRBJ1-1	CASSRQPRDTEAFF
-	TRBV18	15	TRBJ2-2	CASTLDGRNTGELFF
-	TRBV7-9	14	TRBJ1-1	CASRVDGGMGKAFF
-	TRBV29-1	14	TRBJ2-7	CSAIGAGAVYEQYF
-	TRBV28	15	TRBJ1-5	CASSFGGATHQPQHF
-	TRBV20-1	11	TRBJ2-5	CSAGEQETQYF
-	TRBV5-6	14	TRBJ1-5	CASSGGPSNQPQHF
TRBD2	TRBV18	16	TRBJ2-7	CASSIVAGGQEGEQYF
TRBD1	TRBV6-6	16	TRBJ1-5	CASSIRGDSYNQPQHF
-	TRBV4-3	15	TRBJ1-6	CASSQVTGLGSPLHF
TRBD1	TRBV5-1	17	TRBJ1-4	CASSTGQGDGGAEKLFF
TRBD1	TRBV18	14	TRBJ2-7	CASSPGTGANEQYF
TRBD1	TRBV2	15	TRBJ1-1	CASSFTGGADTEAFF
-	TRBV25-1	12	TRBJ2-7	CASGSGKYEQYF
-	TRBV7-3	21	TRBJ2-6	CASSLIGFGLPLISGANVLTF
-	TRBV5-6	16	TRBJ2-3	CASSLFTGGGGRTQYF
-	TRBV29-1	10	TRBJ2-1	CSAVTTEQFF
-	TRBV18	14	TRBJ2-1	CASSLLDISNEQFF
-	TRBV25-1	16	TRBJ2-4	CASSESYPGHRDIQYF
-	TRBV5-1	15	TRBJ1-1	CASTLRPSGSTEAFF
-	TRBV18	13	TRBJ2-2	CASSGSRSGELFF
-	TRBV30	15	TRBJ1-5	CAWSANSGSNQPQHF
-	TRBV28	16	TRBJ2-1	CASSLWATSKDNEQFF
-	TRBV5-1	14	TRBJ1-1	CASSSGGTHTEAFF
-	TRBV10-1	12	TRBJ2-7	CASSGPGYEQYF
TRBD1	TRBV4-2	16	TRBJ1-1	CASSQDPGQGNTEAFF
-	TRBV6-1	12	TRBJ1-5	CASSEIHQPQHF
-	TRBV14	15	TRBJ2-2	CASSQQLASTGELFF
-	TRBV7-9	12	TRBJ2-7	CASSSQGYEQYF
-	TRBV21-1	13	TRBJ1-2	CASSLKTVRGYTF
-	TRBV9	14	TRBJ2-5	CASSVGQPQETQYF
TRBD1	TRBV6-6	15	TRBJ1-4	CASRKRAQGMQKLFF
-	TRBV6-5	12	TRBJ1-5	CASRTTGQPQHF
TRBD1	TRBV5-4	14	TRBJ1-1	CASSGRDSYTEAFF
-	TRBV7-8	19	TRBJ2-2	CASSLAILLGRSNTGELFF
-	TRBV28	13	TRBJ2-1	CATTGSSYNEQFF
-	TRBV4-2	14	TRBJ2-7	CASSQEEGTYEQYF
-	TRBV4-3	17	TRBJ1-6	CASSLYRQSSYNSPLHF